The clone carrying this T cell receptor beta chain was seen ten or more times. The authors amplified TCR beta CDR3 from genomic DNA using two-round multiplex PCR. During first-round PCR, primers specific to each TRBV and TRBJ gene were used. TCRdb ran MiXCR on the multiplex PCR reads and lists one entry per CDR3 protein. The table has 14,000 or so distinct CDR3 sequences, approximately 46% seen once. V shed 0 bases, J shed 13 bases, and the junction held 9 bases outside the gene matches. This CDR3 has 14 residues. CDR1 is MNHEY and CDR2 is SVGAGI in the germline V gene. This entry belongs to a study of prognosis after radiotherapy for stage I lung cancer. Study context: With stereotactic body radiotherapy, no patient received any concurrent therapy.

The input for sequencing was PBMCs, taken before or after stereotactic body radiation therapy (not recorded which). The chain recombines TRBV6-5 with TRBJ2-4; TRBD2 aligns across 7 bases. The sequence came from a donor aged 50 or older with non-small cell lung cancer. The DNA of the CDR3 is TGTGCCAGCAGTTACTCGGGAGGGGAGAGGATCCAGTACTTC. It specifies CASSYSGGERIQYF.